The T cell receptor (beta chain) described here comes from a study of blood T cells in healthy people across ages. Then a second PCR, running about 7 to 11 cycles, was carried out with a sample-barcoded 5' primer and a J-beta primer mix. Each TCR beta cDNA got a 12-nucleotide random molecular identifier. Via MiXCR, TCRdb re-called the 5' RACE reads, giving one row per CDR3 protein. The table has roughly 1,300,000 distinct CDR3 sequences, approximately 59% seen once. The CDR3 is 14 amino acids. CDR1 is SGHRS, CDR2 YFSETQ, per germline. Unmatched junction bases numbered 7, after V lost 2 bases and J lost 8 bases. This clonotype was seen only a few times. Its target is not known. Study results and caveats: Donors of long life had a larger count of naive CD4+ cells and greater diversity than aged donors. As age increased, TCR beta diversity per million T cells fell in a roughly linear fashion. Leaving the PBMCs unsorted stopped any conclusive comparison of naive versus antigen-experienced cells.

Sequenced: blood. The receptor was isolated from a young man in good health. This chain uses TRBV5-1 with TRBJ2-3; the match to TRBD1 covers 8 bases. The CDR3 protein is CASSFGRGLGTQYF. The DNA for the CDR3 is TGCGCCAGCAGCTTCGGCAGGGGGCTTGGTACGCAGTATTTT.